This T cell receptor beta chain was identified during a study of blood T cell repertoires in COVID-19. Study-level background: COVID-19 samples from acute and convalescent phases originated in the United States, Italy and Spain. T cells, B-cell-depleted T cells, or PBMCs provided the cDNA or gDNA that served as material.

Authors' analysis steps: Using reference gene primer amplification, nucleated cell counts were estimated. Using immunoSEQ multiplex PCR, the repertoire was profiled, and TCRdb retains in-frame clones only, with some absent. V and J calls and clone size come straight from that table; D and trimming were deduced from the DNA. The sample contains about 130,000 clones, roughly 83% of which appear only once. V trimming: 8 bases; J trimming: 7 bases; junction bases outside the gene matches: 5. There are 11 residues in the CDR3. Germline CDR1 is SQVTM and CDR2 is ANQGSEA. The sequence was collected from a woman in her 70s with COVID-19, enrolled during active disease. The material sequenced was peripheral blood. This chain joins TRBV29-1 and TRBJ2-1; 7 positions match TRBD1. CDR3: CSHDRVNEQFF. For the CDR3, the DNA is TGCAGCCATGACAGGGTGAATGAGCAGTTCTTC.